A single TCR beta chain is shown here with its context. Its antigen is not known. Expressed TCRB transcripts were sequenced, since all the RNA that had been isolated was reverse transcribed. Sequencing used immunoSEQ multiplex PCR; TCRdb keeps in-frame clones, though not all of them. The table lists approximately 120,000 clones, 17% of them singletons. Donors underwent one heparinised blood draw, about 110 mL on average. Populations isolated by sorting all had purity greater than 95%. The data were taken from a study of beta chain features in type 1 diabetes. Study-level findings and limits: PCR could preferentially amplify shorter templates, alike in patients and controls. Moderate but significant shortening of TCRB CDR3s was recorded in all four CD4+ subsets from Type 1 diabetes patients. The naive, central memory and Treg TCRB repertoires showed an apparent similarity that was greater among patients than among healthy donors.

This CDR3 comprises 11 residues. Trimming took off 0 bases at V and 12 bases at J, with 7 bases between the two ends. CDR1 and CDR2 from the germline V gene are SGHRS and YFSETQ. Sequenced: central memory CD4+ T cells from blood. This receptor was taken from a man in his late teens or twenties with type 1 diabetes. The genes are TRBV5-1 and TRBJ2-1; D gene unclear. The CDR3 DNA follows: TGCGCCAGCAGCTTGGAGAAGGGGCAGTTCTTC. This translates into CASSLEKGQFF.